This T cell receptor (beta chain) was sequenced in a study of CD8+CD57+ T cells in acquired aplastic anemia. Patients chosen for sequencing had shown CD8+CD57+ cell expansion by flow cytometry. In the case of this clonotype: This could be a read error, since a much larger clone is one nucleotide away.

V was cut by 4 bases and J by 6 bases, with 17 bases left in between. Germline assignment: CDR1 LNHNV and CDR2 YYDKDF (reference sequence). The CDR3 has 15 amino acids. Using genomic DNA as the template, TCR beta VDJ and CDR3 profiling was carried out. Using its own MiXCR run on the reads, TCRdb lists one record per CDR3 protein. The sample records 170,000 or so distinct CDR3 sequences, 63% being singletons. This sequence originates from a human donor with aplastic anemia. Material for sequencing was sorted CD4+, CD8+, or CD8+CD57+ T cells (not recorded which) from PBMCs. J is TRBJ2-3 and V is TRBV15; maybe TRBD2 (7 bases). The CDR3 is CATSIIRGAGDTQYF. In DNA, the CDR3 is TGTGCCACCAGCATAATCCGGGGGGCGGGGGATACGCAGTATTTT.